The rows below give T cell receptor beta chains drawn from one sample of a study of post-analysis software for immune sequencing data. MiXCR was run by TCRdb on the PCR reads, yielding one entry per CDR3 protein. The sample includes 750,000 to 900,000 distinct CDR3 sequences, under 60% of them seen just once. The sample comprised blood. These receptor sequences come from a girl aged 10-17 years with multiple sclerosis. Both conserved end residues are part of each CDR3. A D gene is named only where the DNA matches it firmly. Rows give clone size only sometimes, using once, few, many, or a class for an expanded clone.

DNA | CDR3 | J | size | V | D
TGTGCCAGCAGCTTAAGGGCGGGCGCCTCCTACAATGAGCAGTTCTTC | CASSLRAGASYNEQFF | TRBJ2-1 | . | TRBV11-2 | .
TGTGCCAGCACCAGCCCCCCAAACGAGCAGTACTTC | CASTSPPNEQYF | TRBJ2-7 | . | TRBV2 | .
TGTGCCAGCAGCTTAGATAAAGGAGGGGCGACTGAAGCTTTCTTT | CASSLDKGGATEAFF | TRBJ1-1 | . | TRBV11-2 | .
TGTGCCAGCAACGAACCCTTGACAGGGACGTATGGCTACACCTTC | CASNEPLTGTYGYTF | TRBJ1-2 | . | TRBV28 | TRBD1
TGTGCCAGCAGCGGACAGGGGACCGGGGAGCTGTTTTTT | CASSGQGTGELFF | TRBJ2-2 | . | TRBV11-2 | TRBD1
TGTGCCAGCAGTCTTAATGTGGAGCAGTTCTTC | CASSLNVEQFF | TRBJ2-1 | . | TRBV7-9 | .
TGCGCCAGCAGCCAACCAGGACAGATCCAAGAGACCCAGTACTTC | CASSQPGQIQETQYF | TRBJ2-5 | . | TRBV4-1 | .
TGCAGCGCCTGGAGACAGGGCTCCTACGAGCAGTACTTC | CSAWRQGSYEQYF | TRBJ2-7 | few | TRBV29-1 | TRBD1
TGTGCCAGCAGCCAAGCAGTTTCGGCCCTCTACGAGCAGTACTTC | CASSQAVSALYEQYF | TRBJ2-7 | many | TRBV3-1 | .
TGTGCCAGCAGGGCTGGGGCCAACGTCCTGACTTTC | CASRAGANVLTF | TRBJ2-6 | . | TRBV27 | .
TGTGCCAGCAGTGGTCCGGGACTACTAAACGAGCAGTACTTC | CASSGPGLLNEQYF | TRBJ2-7 | . | TRBV28 | TRBD2
TGTGCCAGTAGTATAACGGGCCACCCCACAGATACGCAGTATTTT | CASSITGHPTDTQYF | TRBJ2-3 | . | TRBV19 | .
TGCAGTGCTAGGTCGGCTAGCGGCTTCAATGAGCAGTTCTTC | CSARSASGFNEQFF | TRBJ2-1 | . | TRBV20-1 | TRBD2
TGTGCCAGCAGTTACAGGGTTTTGGAGACCCAGTACTTC | CASSYRVLETQYF | TRBJ2-5 | . | TRBV12-3/TRBV12-4 | .
TGTGCCAGCAGTTCAACACTGCGAAAGACGAACACTGAAGCTTTCTTT | CASSSTLRKTNTEAFF | TRBJ1-1 | . | TRBV28 | .
TGTGCCAGCAGCTTCCCACCCACTAGCGGGAGTAGTAATGAGCAGTTCTTC | CASSFPPTSGSSNEQFF | TRBJ2-1 | . | TRBV7-3 | TRBD2
TGCAGTGCTAGTGTGCTAGCACAGAGCACAGATACGCAGTATTTT | CSASVLAQSTDTQYF | TRBJ2-3 | . | TRBV20-1 | .
TGCAGCGTTGTGGCCCAGGGGGGGCAAAACACTGAAGCTTTCTTT | CSVVAQGGQNTEAFF | TRBJ1-1 | . | TRBV29-1 | TRBD1
TGTGCCAGCAGTGAGCTTTGGGCAGCTTCTCCGGGTGAGACCCAGTACTTC | CASSELWAASPGETQYF | TRBJ2-5 | few | TRBV6-1 | .
TGCAGCGCCTCCGGGAGCTTACACTCCTGCTATGGCTACACCTTC | CSASGSLHSCYGYTF | TRBJ1-2 | . | TRBV29-1 | .
TGTGCCAGCAGCTCCAGCGGGGGGAGCACTGAAGCTTTCTTT | CASSSSGGSTEAFF | TRBJ1-1 | . | TRBV7-9 | .
TGTGCCAGCACCACCGGGACACTTAATGAAAAACTGTTTTTT | CASTTGTLNEKLFF | TRBJ1-4 | . | TRBV6-5 | .
TGCAGCGTTGAAAAATGGGACAGGGGAATACGGGGCTACACCTTC | CSVEKWDRGIRGYTF | TRBJ1-2 | . | TRBV29-1 | TRBD1
TGCGCCAGCAGCCACCCCACCGACGCGGGAACGTTCGTGAATGAGCAGTTCTTC | CASSHPTDAGTFVNEQFF | TRBJ2-1 | . | TRBV4-1 | .
TGCAGTGCAATGGGACAGGGGAATGAAAAACTGTTTTTT | CSAMGQGNEKLFF | TRBJ1-4 | . | TRBV20-1 | TRBD1
TGCGCCAGCAGCTCAGGACTAGCAGACCAAGAGACCCAGTACTTC | CASSSGLADQETQYF | TRBJ2-5 | many | TRBV4-1 | TRBD2
TGCGCCAGCAGCAAGGACAGGGAGGCTTCTGGCTACACCTTC | CASSKDREASGYTF | TRBJ1-2 | few | TRBV5-1 | TRBD1
TGCGCCGGCAGCCCGGGTTCTCCCTATGGCTACACCTTC | CAGSPGSPYGYTF | TRBJ1-2 | . | TRBV4-3 | .
TGTGCCAGCAGTTTGGGCGGTATAACCTACAATGAGCAGTTCTTC | CASSLGGITYNEQFF | TRBJ2-1 | . | TRBV12-3/TRBV12-4 | .
TGTGCCAGCAGTAAAGGGGGACAGGGGAACACTGAAGCTTTCTTT | CASSKGGQGNTEAFF | TRBJ1-1 | few | TRBV12-3/TRBV12-4 | TRBD1
TGCAGTGCTAGAGGCCCTCCCCGCGATGAGCAGTTCTTC | CSARGPPRDEQFF | TRBJ2-1 | many | TRBV20-1 | .
TGCAGTGCCAAATTCCCAGGGGGCTCTGGCTACACCTTC | CSAKFPGGSGYTF | TRBJ1-2 | . | TRBV20-1 | TRBD1
TGTGCCATCAGCCCGACTAGCGGGACCTACGAGCAGTACTTC | CAISPTSGTYEQYF | TRBJ2-7 | . | TRBV10-3 | TRBD2
TGCGCCAGCAGCCTGGTGCATGGGATTAGCGAAAACACCGGGGAGCTGTTTTTT | CASSLVHGISENTGELFF | TRBJ2-2 | . | TRBV4-3 | .
TGTGCTAGTGGTTTGGCAACGACAGAGTACGAGCAGTACTTC | CASGLATTEYEQYF | TRBJ2-7 | few | TRBV12-5 | .
TGCAGCATACCGGGACAGCACAACTATGGCTACACCTTC | CSIPGQHNYGYTF | TRBJ1-2 | . | TRBV29-1 | TRBD1
TGTGCCAGCAGCTTGGGTGGGGGGTCAAGGGGCAATCAGCCCCAGCATTTT | CASSLGGGSRGNQPQHF | TRBJ1-5 | . | TRBV7-2 | .
TGTGCCAGCAGTTACTCAGAGGGGGAGGCCAACGTCCTGACTTTC | CASSYSEGEANVLTF | TRBJ2-6 | few | TRBV6-5 | .
TGTGCCAGCAGCGTGCGCCCCGGGGAGCTGTTTTTT | CASSVRPGELFF | TRBJ2-2 | . | TRBV9 | .
TGTGCCAGCATTCCGGGAACCCGTTTGAATGAGCAGTTCTTC | CASIPGTRLNEQFF | TRBJ2-1 | . | TRBV6-1 | .
TGCGCCGGCAGCCAAGAGGTGGGACAGGGGTTTCAGCCCCAGCATTTT | CAGSQEVGQGFQPQHF | TRBJ1-5 | . | TRBV4-1 | TRBD1
TGTGCCAGCAGCCAAGACAGGGGGAATGAAAAACTGTTTTTT | CASSQDRGNEKLFF | TRBJ1-4 | . | TRBV3-1 | TRBD1
TGCAGAGTTGATTCGCTAGCGGGAGTCCCAAGCTCCTACAATGAGCAGTTCTTC | CRVDSLAGVPSSYNEQFF | TRBJ2-1 | . | TRBV29-1 | TRBD2
TGCAGTGCTAGTGGAGGACAAGGGATAAGCAATGAGCAGTTCTTC | CSASGGQGISNEQFF | TRBJ2-1 | . | TRBV20-1 | .
TGCAGCGTTACGGGGGGAGTTACACCATTTAGCACAGATACGCAGTATTTT | CSVTGGVTPFSTDTQYF | TRBJ2-3 | . | TRBV29-1 | TRBD2
TGCAGTGCTCCATACGCAAGCTCCTACGAGCAGTACTTC | CSAPYASSYEQYF | TRBJ2-7 | . | TRBV20-1 | .
TGTGCCTGGAGTACACGAGGGATCCCCTACGAGCAGTACTTC | CAWSTRGIPYEQYF | TRBJ2-7 | . | TRBV30 | .
TGTGCCAGCAGCGTAGGGGAGGGGCGGACCTACGAGCAGTACTTC | CASSVGEGRTYEQYF | TRBJ2-7 | . | TRBV9 | TRBD2
TGTGCCAGCAGTTACTCTCAACGGACCTACGAGCAGTACTTC | CASSYSQRTYEQYF | TRBJ2-7 | few | TRBV6-6 | .
TGTGCCAGCAGCTTAGGGGCGTCGGGACGGGGAGAGCAGTTCTTC | CASSLGASGRGEQFF | TRBJ2-1 | few | TRBV7-9 | .
TGCAGCGTTGAAGGTTCGTGGGGACAGAAAAGCACAGATACGCAGTATTTT | CSVEGSWGQKSTDTQYF | TRBJ2-3 | . | TRBV29-1 | TRBD1
TGCGCCAGCAGCCAAGAATCCGGTGGGGCCAACGTCCTGACTTTC | CASSQESGGANVLTF | TRBJ2-6 | . | TRBV4-3 | .
TGTGCCAGCAGTTATAGTAGGCGGACAGGGCCCCACGAGCAGTACTTC | CASSYSRRTGPHEQYF | TRBJ2-7 | few | TRBV6-2/TRBV6-3 | TRBD1